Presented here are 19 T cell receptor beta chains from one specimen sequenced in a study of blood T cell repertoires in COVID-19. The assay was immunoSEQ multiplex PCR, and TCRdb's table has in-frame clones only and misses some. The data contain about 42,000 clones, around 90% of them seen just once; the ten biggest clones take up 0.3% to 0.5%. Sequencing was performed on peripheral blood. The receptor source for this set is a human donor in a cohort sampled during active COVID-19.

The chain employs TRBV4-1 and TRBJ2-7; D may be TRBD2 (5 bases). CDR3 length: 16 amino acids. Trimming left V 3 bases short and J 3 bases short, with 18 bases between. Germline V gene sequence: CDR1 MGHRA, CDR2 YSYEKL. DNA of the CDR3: TGCGCCAGCAGCCAGGAGGTGAGCTCCTCTAACTACGAGCAGTACTTC. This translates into CASSQEVSSSNYEQYF.

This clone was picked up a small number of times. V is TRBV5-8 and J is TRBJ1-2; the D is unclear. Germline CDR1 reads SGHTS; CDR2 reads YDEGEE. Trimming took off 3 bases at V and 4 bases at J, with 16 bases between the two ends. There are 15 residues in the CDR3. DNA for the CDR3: TGTGCCAGCAGCTGGGAGGGCCGACCTGGCTATGGCTACACCTTC. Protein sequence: CASSWEGRPGYGYTF.

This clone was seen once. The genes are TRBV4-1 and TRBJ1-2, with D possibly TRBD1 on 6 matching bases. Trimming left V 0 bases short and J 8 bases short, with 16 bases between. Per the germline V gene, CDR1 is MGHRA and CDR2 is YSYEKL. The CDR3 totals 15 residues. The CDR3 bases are TGCGCCAGCAGCCAAGATTGGATCACAGGGTCCGGCTACACCTTC. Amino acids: CASSQDWITGSGYTF.

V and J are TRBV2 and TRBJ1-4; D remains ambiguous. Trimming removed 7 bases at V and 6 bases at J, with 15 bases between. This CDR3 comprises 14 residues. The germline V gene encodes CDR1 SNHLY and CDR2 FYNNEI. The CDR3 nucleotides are TGTGCCAGCATTTCCGAACAGTATGATGAAAAACTGTTTTTT. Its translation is CASISEQYDEKLFF. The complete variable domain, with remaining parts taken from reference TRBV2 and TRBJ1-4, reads EPEVTQTPSHQVTQMGQEVILRCVPISNHLYFYWYRQILGQKVEFLVSFYNNEISEKSEIFDDQFSVERPDGSNFTLKIRSTKLEDSAMYFCASISEQYDEKLFFGSGTQLSVL.

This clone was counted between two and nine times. CDR3 sequence: CASSLRGGLQPQHF. The DNA of the CDR3 is TGTGCCAGCAGCCTCCGGGGGGGCCTTCAGCCCCAGCATTTT. The chain joins TRBV6-2 or TRBV6-3 to TRBJ1-5; perhaps TRBD1 as D (6 bases). This CDR3 is 14 amino acids long. Trimming removed 6 bases from V and 6 bases from J, with 15 bases in between. CDR1 and CDR2 (germline): MNHEY, SVGEGT.

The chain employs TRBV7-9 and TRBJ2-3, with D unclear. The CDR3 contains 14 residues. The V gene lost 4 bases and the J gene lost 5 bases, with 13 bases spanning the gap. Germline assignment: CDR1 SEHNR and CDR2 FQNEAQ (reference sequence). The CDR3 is CASSSGGLIDTQYF. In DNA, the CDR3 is TGTGCCAGCAGCTCCGGTGGTCTAATAGATACGCAGTATTTT.

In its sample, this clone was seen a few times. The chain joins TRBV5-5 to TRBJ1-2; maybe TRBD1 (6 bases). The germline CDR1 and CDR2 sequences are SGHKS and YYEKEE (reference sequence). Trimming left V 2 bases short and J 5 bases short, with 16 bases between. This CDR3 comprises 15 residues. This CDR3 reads CASSFDTGTQYGYTF. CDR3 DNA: TGTGCCAGCAGCTTCGATACAGGGACCCAGTATGGCTACACCTTC.

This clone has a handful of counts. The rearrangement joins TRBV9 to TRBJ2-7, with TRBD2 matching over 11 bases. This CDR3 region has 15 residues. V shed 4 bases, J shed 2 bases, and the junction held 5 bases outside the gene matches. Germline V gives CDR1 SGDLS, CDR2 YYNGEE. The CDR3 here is CASSPLAGGPYEQYF. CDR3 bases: TGTGCCAGCAGCCCTCTAGCGGGGGGCCCCTACGAGCAGTACTTC.

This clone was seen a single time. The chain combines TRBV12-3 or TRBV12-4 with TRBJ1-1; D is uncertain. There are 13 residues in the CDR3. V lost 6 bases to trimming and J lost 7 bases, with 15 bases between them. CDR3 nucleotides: TGTGCCAGCAGCCGAGGACGGGAACGTGAAGCTTTCTTT. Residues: CASSRGREREAFF.

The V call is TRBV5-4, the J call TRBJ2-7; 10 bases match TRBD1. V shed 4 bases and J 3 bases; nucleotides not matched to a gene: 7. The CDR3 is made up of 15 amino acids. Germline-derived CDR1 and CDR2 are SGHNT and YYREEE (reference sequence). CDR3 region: CASSGTGQGLYEQYF. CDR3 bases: TGTGCCAGCAGCGGAACGGGACAGGGGCTCTACGAGCAGTACTTC.

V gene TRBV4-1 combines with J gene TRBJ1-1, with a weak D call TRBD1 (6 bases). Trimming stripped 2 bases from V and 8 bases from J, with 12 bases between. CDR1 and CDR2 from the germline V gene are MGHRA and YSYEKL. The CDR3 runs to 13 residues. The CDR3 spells CASSQPRQVEAFF. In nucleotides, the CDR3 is TGCGCCAGCAGCCAACCTCGACAGGTCGAAGCTTTCTTT.

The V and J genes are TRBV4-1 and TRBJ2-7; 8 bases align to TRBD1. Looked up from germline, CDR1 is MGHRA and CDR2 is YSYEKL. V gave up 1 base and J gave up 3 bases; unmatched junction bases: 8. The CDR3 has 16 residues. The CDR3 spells CASSQVPGTGVYEQYF. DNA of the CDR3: TGCGCCAGCAGCCAAGTACCCGGGACAGGTGTCTACGAGCAGTACTTC.

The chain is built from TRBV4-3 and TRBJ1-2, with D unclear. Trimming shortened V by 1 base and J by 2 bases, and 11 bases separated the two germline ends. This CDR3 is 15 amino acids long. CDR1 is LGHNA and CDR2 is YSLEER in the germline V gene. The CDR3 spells CASSQVLMANYGYTF. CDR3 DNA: TGCGCCAGCAGCCAAGTACTAATGGCCAACTATGGCTACACCTTC.

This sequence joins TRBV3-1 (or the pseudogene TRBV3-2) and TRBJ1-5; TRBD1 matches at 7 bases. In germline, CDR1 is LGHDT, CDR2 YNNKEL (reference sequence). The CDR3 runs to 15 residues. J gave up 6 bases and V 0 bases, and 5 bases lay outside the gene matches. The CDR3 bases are TGTGCCAGCAGCCAAGATGGCCAGGGGGTTCAGCCCCAGCATTTT. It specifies CASSQDGQGVQPQHF.

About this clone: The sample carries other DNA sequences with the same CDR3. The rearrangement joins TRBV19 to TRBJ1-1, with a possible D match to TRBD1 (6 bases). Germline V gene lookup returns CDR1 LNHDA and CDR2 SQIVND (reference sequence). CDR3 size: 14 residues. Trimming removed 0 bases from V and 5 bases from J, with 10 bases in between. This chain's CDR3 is CASSIDRGQTEAFF. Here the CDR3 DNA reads TGTGCCAGTAGTATAGACAGGGGACAAACTGAAGCTTTCTTT.

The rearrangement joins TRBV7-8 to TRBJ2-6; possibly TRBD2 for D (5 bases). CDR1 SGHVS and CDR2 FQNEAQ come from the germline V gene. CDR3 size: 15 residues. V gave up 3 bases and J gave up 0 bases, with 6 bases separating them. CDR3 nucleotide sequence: TGTGCCAGCAGCTTCGGGATCTCTGGGGCCAACGTCCTGACTTTC. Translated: CASSFGISGANVLTF.

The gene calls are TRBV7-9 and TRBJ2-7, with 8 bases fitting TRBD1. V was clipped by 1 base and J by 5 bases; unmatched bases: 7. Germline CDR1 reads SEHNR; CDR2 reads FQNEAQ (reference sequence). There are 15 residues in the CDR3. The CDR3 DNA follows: TGTGCCAGCAGCTTAGTAGGGACAGGTTCGCACGAGCAGTACTTC. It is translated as CASSLVGTGSHEQYF.

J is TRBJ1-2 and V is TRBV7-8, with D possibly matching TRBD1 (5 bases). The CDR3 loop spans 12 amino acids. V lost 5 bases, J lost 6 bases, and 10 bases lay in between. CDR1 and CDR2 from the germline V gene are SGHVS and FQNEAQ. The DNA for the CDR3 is TGTGCCAGCAGCCCCCAGACAGATGGCTACACCTTC. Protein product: CASSPQTDGYTF.

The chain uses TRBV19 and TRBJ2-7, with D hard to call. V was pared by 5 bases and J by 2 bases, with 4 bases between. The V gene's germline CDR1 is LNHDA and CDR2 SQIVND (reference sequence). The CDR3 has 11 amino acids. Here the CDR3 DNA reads TGTGCCAGTAGTTCCACCTACGAGCAGTACTTC. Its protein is CASSSTYEQYF.